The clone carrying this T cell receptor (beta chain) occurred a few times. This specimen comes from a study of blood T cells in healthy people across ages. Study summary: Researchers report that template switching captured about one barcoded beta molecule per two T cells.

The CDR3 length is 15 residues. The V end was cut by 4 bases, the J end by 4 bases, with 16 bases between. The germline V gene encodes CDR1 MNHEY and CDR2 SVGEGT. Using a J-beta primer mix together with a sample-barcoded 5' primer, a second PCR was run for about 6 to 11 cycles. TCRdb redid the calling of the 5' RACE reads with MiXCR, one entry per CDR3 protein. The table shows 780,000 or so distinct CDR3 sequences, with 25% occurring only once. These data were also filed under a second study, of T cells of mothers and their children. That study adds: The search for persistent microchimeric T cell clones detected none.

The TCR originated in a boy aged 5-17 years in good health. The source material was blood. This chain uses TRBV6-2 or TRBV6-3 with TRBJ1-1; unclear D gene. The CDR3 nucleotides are TGTGCCAGCAGTTCACTGATCACCTTGGGCACTGAAGCTTTCTTT. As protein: CASSSLITLGTEAFF.